The text below deals with one T cell receptor (beta chain). Sequencing relied on immunoSEQ assay v3.0, run at survey level. It was roughly 35,000-50,000 T-cell genomes per sample that sequencing targeted. Produced via immunoSEQ multiplex PCR; TCRdb's table is partial and in-frame only. The sample contains fewer than 25,000 clones, roughly 96% of which appear only once. The data are from a study of long-term antiretroviral therapy in people with HIV. V was cut by 4 bases and J by 4 bases, with 18 bases left in between. The germline gives CDR1 SGDLS, CDR2 YYNGEE. The CDR3 totals 16 residues. This receptor was obtained from a woman in her fifties or sixties with HIV. The sample in question was unsorted PBMCs, obtained about 4.9 years after starting antiretroviral therapy. The chain carries TRBV9 and TRBJ1-3; D is possibly TRBD1 (5 bases). This CDR3 is CASSTVSRDPGNTIYF. In DNA form, the CDR3 reads TGTGCCAGCAGCACCGTCTCCCGGGACCCAGGAAACACCATATATTTT.